These 23 T cell receptor beta chains originate from one sample sequenced in a study of T cells after yellow fever vaccination (dated by TCRdb to the late 2010s). This sample's treatment or condition label indicates: live attenuated yellow fever vaccine strain. The library came from 5' RACE. Reads for this sample came from an Illumina HiSeq 2500. TCRdb applied fastp at Q25 and MiXCR to the public reads, then kept only in-frame beta chains. Records with the same CDR3 protein are collapsed into one entry carrying the most frequent genes and DNA. For this sample there are 600,000 to 750,000 distinct CDR3 sequences; approximately 13% appear just once. The ten largest clones capture about 15% of the sample. The specimen was PBMCs, collected on the day of the yellow fever booster vaccination. These receptors came from a man in his thirties or forties who received the YFV17D yellow fever vaccine.

The CDR3 DNA reads TGCGCCAGCAGCTTGGGAGCGGGAGTAGGCACAGATACGCAGTATTTT. As protein: CASSLGAGVGTDTQYF. The rearrangement uses TRBV5-1 and TRBJ2-3; 8 bases align to TRBD2. Germline V lookup: CDR1 SGHRS, CDR2 YFSETQ. The CDR3 contains 16 residues. V dropped 0 bases and J dropped 1; count of bases not matched to a gene: 4.

As regards this clonotype: One end of the junction does not line up with germline, which may come from a read error. The V call is TRBV6-5, the J call TRBJ2-7; weak D call: TRBD2 (5 bases). The germline V gene encodes CDR1 MNHEY and CDR2 SVGAGI. The CDR3 loop spans 14 amino acids. The CDR3 DNA reads as TGTGCCAGCAGTTACTCCGGCCGAGGGAACGAACAGTACTTC. Amino acids: CASSYSGRGNEQYF.

The chain couples TRBV7-2 to TRBJ1-4, with D hard to call. The CDR3 contains 14 residues. Between the trimmed V and J ends, which lost 2 bases and 10 bases, there was a span of 14 bases. CDR1 and CDR2 (germline): SGHTA, FQGNSA. CDR3 protein: CASSLPAEVGKLFF. CDR3 sequence (DNA): TGTGCCAGCAGCTTACCGGCTGAGGTGGGAAAACTGTTTTTT.

In this sample, this clonotype turned up a few times. This sequence joins TRBV6-5 and TRBJ2-3, with a tentative D call TRBD2 (6 bases). Germline V gene data show CDR1 as MNHEY and CDR2 as SVGAGI. Trimming removed 3 bases from V and 2 bases from J, with 9 bases in between. The CDR3 is 14 residues long. The CDR3 nucleotides read TGTGCCAGCAGTTATAGGAGGGCCACAGATACGCAGTATTTT. This encodes CASSYRRATDTQYF.

This chain joins TRBV7-9 and TRBJ2-1; D uncertain. Germline lookup yields CDR1 SEHNR and CDR2 FQNEAQ (reference sequence). The CDR3 covers 17 residues. With 5 bases removed from V and 3 bases from J, the gap between germline ends came to 20 bases. In DNA, the CDR3 is TGTGCCAGCAGCGCCCCCCGCCTACGGGCAGGCTACAATGAGCAGTTCTTC. Translating it yields CASSAPRLRAGYNEQFF.

This clonotype came up many times. This chain links TRBV7-8 with TRBJ2-7; D gene unclear. CDR3 length: 12 amino acids. CDR1 and CDR2 (germline): SGHVS, FQNEAQ. The germline V and J ends were trimmed by 0 bases and 4 bases, with 4 bases remaining between them. CDR3 loop: CASSLAEYEQYF. For the CDR3, the DNA is TGTGCCAGCAGCTTAGCGGAGTACGAGCAGTACTTC.

The rearrangement links TRBV20-1 to TRBJ2-1; 11 bases are shared with TRBD2. This CDR3 is built from 16 residues. V lost 0 bases to trimming and J lost 0 bases; unmatched junction nucleotides: 1. CDR1 and CDR2 (germline): DFQATT, SNEGSKA (reference sequence). This chain's CDR3 is CSAREGLAASYNEQFF. CDR3 bases: TGCAGTGCTAGAGAGGGACTAGCGGCCTCCTACAATGAGCAGTTCTTC.

The CDR3 protein is CASSLERTGELFF. The CDR3 region has the DNA TGTGCCAGCAGCTTAGAGAGGACCGGGGAGCTGTTTTTT. The chain employs TRBV11-2 and TRBJ2-2; D unclear. Trimming removed 0 bases from V and 5 bases from J, with 4 bases in between. The CDR3 runs 13 residues. The V gene's germline CDR1 is SGHAT and CDR2 FQNNGV.

The sample holds a few counts of this clonotype. The chain is built from TRBV12-3 or TRBV12-4 and TRBJ2-2; TRBD1 aligns across 7 bases. V was clipped by 6 bases and J by 2 bases; unmatched bases: 12. This CDR3 is 17 amino acids long. For the CDR3, the DNA is TGTGCCAGCAGCCCTTACGGGACAGCGAGAAACACCGGGGAGCTGTTTTTT. This encodes CASSPYGTARNTGELFF.

This clonotype was detected a few times. The J gene is TRBJ2-5, the V gene TRBV18, with no clear D. Germline V gene lookup returns CDR1 KGHSH and CDR2 LQKENI. The CDR3 sequence is 14 residues long. Trimming left V 2 bases short and J 0 bases short, with 7 bases between. The CDR3 nucleotides read TGTGCCAGCTCACCATCAGCTAACCAAGAGACCCAGTACTTC. Residues: CASSPSANQETQYF.

This chain links TRBV19 with TRBJ1-5; TRBD1 agrees at 9 bases. There are 16 residues in the CDR3. After removal of 6 bases from V and 3 bases from J, the junction contained 9 bases not matched to a gene. The V gene's germline CDR1 is LNHDA and CDR2 SQIVND (reference sequence). The CDR3 DNA follows: TGTGCCAGTAGAGCTCCGGGACAGGGCTTCAATCAGCCCCAGCATTTT. Translation gives CASRAPGQGFNQPQHF.

The V and J genes are TRBV18 and TRBJ2-5; maybe TRBD2 (5 bases). Germline V gene data show CDR1 as KGHSH and CDR2 as LQKENI. This CDR3 has 16 residues. Trimming removed 3 bases from V and 1 base from J, with 15 bases in between. DNA for the CDR3: TGTGCCAGCTCACCCTACAACTTAGCGACCCAAGAGACCCAGTACTTC. It encodes CASSPYNLATQETQYF.

Only a few counts were recorded for this clonotype. This chain uses TRBV14 with TRBJ2-7; D may be TRBD2 (5 bases). This CDR3 contains 15 residues. Trimming cost V 4 bases and J 2 bases, with 15 bases left between them. Germline CDR1 is SGHDN and CDR2 is FVKESK. The CDR3 bases are TGTGCCAGCAGCCTAGAGTTCGGGGATACCTACGAGCAGTACTTC. It codes for CASSLEFGDTYEQYF. The whole variable domain, remainder taken from reference TRBV14 and TRBJ2-7, is EAGVTQFPSHSVIEKGQTVTLRCDPISGHDNLYWYRRVMGKEIKFLLHFVKESKQDESGMPNNRFLAERTGGTYSTLKVQPAELEDSGVYFCASSLEFGDTYEQYFGPGTRLTVT.

J is TRBJ2-7 and V is TRBV7-2; weak D call: TRBD1 (5 bases). CDR1 SGHTA and CDR2 FQGNSA come from the germline V gene. The V and J ends lost 0 bases and 4 bases respectively, with 13 bases between them. This CDR3 region has 15 residues. The CDR3 sequence is CASSLADSEIYEQYF. CDR3 DNA: TGTGCCAGCAGCTTAGCAGACAGCGAAATTTACGAGCAGTACTTC.

The CDR3 region is CSGGAGYSYEQYF. Written as DNA, the CDR3 is TGCAGCGGAGGAGCGGGATACTCCTACGAGCAGTACTTC. The chain links TRBV29-1 to TRBJ2-7, with 7 bases that match TRBD2. The CDR3 has 13 amino acids. With V trimmed by 7 bases and J by 0 bases, 6 bases remained unmatched. Germline V gene data show CDR1 as SQVTM and CDR2 as ANQGSEA.

The table lists this clonotype with many counts. The V and J genes are TRBV5-1 and TRBJ2-3; 8 positions agree with TRBD2. CDR3 length: 16 residues. The trim removed 4 bases at V and 6 bases at J, leaving 13 bases unmatched. CDR1 and CDR2 from the germline V gene are SGHRS and YFSETQ. CDR3 in DNA: TGCGCCAGCAGCCTCACTAGCGGAGGAGCTGCCGATACGCAGTATTTT. Amino acids: CASSLTSGGAADTQYF.

This clonotype was counted ten times or more. The V and J genes are TRBV6-5 and TRBJ2-5; D is unresolved. The V and J ends lost 6 bases and 5 bases respectively, with 13 bases between them. CDR3 length: 13 amino acids. Germline loops: CDR1 MNHEY, CDR2 SVGAGI. Written as DNA, the CDR3 is TGTGCCAGCAGGGCCTGGACGGCGGAGACCCAGTACTTC. This translates into CASRAWTAETQYF.

This clonotype appeared a few times. The chain has TRBV18 and TRBJ2-5, with D perhaps TRBD2 (5 bases). From germline, CDR1 is KGHSH and CDR2 LQKENI. The ends were cut back, 3 bases at V and 1 base at J, with 15 bases in the middle. The CDR3 extends over 16 amino acids. The CDR3 reads CASSPPGKRLQETQYF. For the CDR3, the DNA is TGTGCCAGCTCACCCCCCGGGAAGCGTCTCCAAGAGACCCAGTACTTC.

The rearrangement joins TRBV5-1 to TRBJ1-2; possible D gene TRBD1, 6 bases. V was pared by 1 base and J by 4 bases, with 14 bases between. The CDR3 runs to 15 residues. CDR1 and CDR2 (germline): SGHRS, YFSETQ. DNA of the CDR3: TGCGCCAGCAGCTTGAGGGGGGAAGAAATCTATGGCTACACCTTC. It specifies CASSLRGEEIYGYTF.

The CDR3 loop is CASSQFFQGRETQYF. CDR3 bases: TGTGCCAGCAGCCAATTCTTCCAGGGGAGGGAGACCCAGTACTTC. The chain joins TRBV3-1 to TRBJ2-5; D assignment may be TRBD1 or TRBD2 (6 bases each). Germline V CDR1 and CDR2: LGHDT, YNNKEL (reference sequence). This CDR3 has 15 residues. V gave up 2 bases and J gave up 5 bases, with 15 bases separating them.

This clonotype was observed many times. The chain links TRBV5-1 to TRBJ2-7; the D gene could be TRBD1 or TRBD2 (5 bases each). The CDR3 is 14 amino acids. V dropped 4 bases and J dropped 4 bases, with 15 bases sitting between them. In germline, CDR1 is SGHRS, CDR2 YFSETQ. For the CDR3, the DNA is TGCGCCAGCAGCATTGGGGACGGAGCTTACGAGCAGTACTTC. This gives the protein CASSIGDGAYEQYF.

CDR3 DNA: TGTGCCAGCAGCGTAGCGGGGGCACACACAGATACGCAGTATTTT. It is translated as CASSVAGAHTDTQYF. This chain joins TRBV9 and TRBJ2-3, with D possibly called TRBD1 or TRBD2 (6 bases each). V was pared by 0 bases and J by 2 bases, with 10 bases between. Per germline, CDR1 SGDLS and CDR2 YYNGEE. The length of the CDR3 is 15 residues.

This clonotype was detected a few times. This chain links TRBV20-1 with TRBJ1-1; tentatively, D is TRBD1 (5 bases). V lost 0 bases, J lost 8 bases, and 13 bases lay in between. CDR1 is DFQATT and CDR2 is SNEGSKA in the germline V gene (reference sequence). The CDR3 consists of 13 residues. CDR3 nucleotides: TGCAGTGCTAGAGAGTCAGTACAGGAAGAAGCTTTCTTT. Its translation: CSARESVQEEAFF.